Listed below are T cell receptor beta chains from one sample, sequenced in a study of blood T cell repertoires in COVID-19. The table came from immunoSEQ multiplex PCR; TCRdb's copy has only in-frame clones and leaves some out. The sample holds roughly 250,000 clones; around 85% are singletons and the top ten take more than 10%. Sample: peripheral blood. Receptors originate from a woman in her 30s with COVID-19, enrolled during active disease. Each CDR3 is given with its conserved first and last residue. The order of the fields is J gene, clone size, D gene, V gene, CDR3 DNA, CDR3 protein. D genes are given only for firm matches. Clone size is shown for a subset of rows, as once, few, many or a class of expanded clone.

j_call: TRBJ2-5; clone_size: NA; d_call: NA; v_call: TRBV11-2; cdr3_nt: TGTGCCAGCAGGACTAGATGGGGTGAGACCCAGTACTTC; cdr3_aa: CASRTRWGETQYF
j_call: TRBJ2-3; clone_size: NA; d_call: TRBD2; v_call: TRBV6-5; cdr3_nt: TGTGCCAGCAGGCCTCTAGCGGTACTCACAGATACGCAGTATTTT; cdr3_aa: CASRPLAVLTDTQYF
j_call: TRBJ2-1; clone_size: NA; d_call: NA; v_call: TRBV11-2; cdr3_nt: TGTGCCAGCAGCTTTTGGGGGGTCTCCTACAATGAGCAGTTCTTC; cdr3_aa: CASSFWGVSYNEQFF
j_call: TRBJ2-3; clone_size: NA; d_call: NA; v_call: TRBV14; cdr3_nt: TGTGCCAGCAGCCAAGTGACAGGTAGCTTCAGCACAGATACGCAGTATTTT; cdr3_aa: CASSQVTGSFSTDTQYF
j_call: TRBJ2-2; clone_size: NA; d_call: TRBD2; v_call: TRBV10-2; cdr3_nt: TGCGCCAGCAGTGATGTTAGCGGGGGGCGGGGGACCGGGGAGCTGTTTTTT; cdr3_aa: CASSDVSGGRGTGELFF
j_call: TRBJ1-3; clone_size: NA; d_call: NA; v_call: TRBV18; cdr3_nt: TGTGCCAGCTCACCCCGAGGTAGCTCTGGAAACACCATATATTTT; cdr3_aa: CASSPRGSSGNTIYF
j_call: TRBJ2-3; clone_size: NA; d_call: TRBD1; v_call: TRBV7-9; cdr3_nt: TGTGCCAGCAGCCCGGGACAGGGGGCGCTGGGTACGCAGTATTTT; cdr3_aa: CASSPGQGALGTQYF
j_call: TRBJ2-7; clone_size: once; d_call: TRBD1; v_call: TRBV28; cdr3_nt: TGTGCCAGCAGACCCCCTGGACAGGGTATCTACGAGCAGTACTTC; cdr3_aa: CASRPPGQGIYEQYF
j_call: TRBJ2-6; clone_size: few; d_call: NA; v_call: TRBV19; cdr3_nt: TGTGCCAGTATACCACGGGACTCTGGGGCCAACGTCCTGACTTTC; cdr3_aa: CASIPRDSGANVLTF
j_call: TRBJ2-7; clone_size: NA; d_call: TRBD2; v_call: TRBV29-1; cdr3_nt: TGCAGCGTTGTACTAGCGGGGGCCTCCTACGAGCAGTACTTC; cdr3_aa: CSVVLAGASYEQYF
j_call: TRBJ1-1; clone_size: once; d_call: NA; v_call: TRBV27; cdr3_nt: TGTGCCAGCAGTTATAGGGGTAGGACTGAAGCTTTCTTT; cdr3_aa: CASSYRGRTEAFF
j_call: TRBJ2-3; clone_size: NA; d_call: TRBD2; v_call: TRBV11-2; cdr3_nt: TGTGCCAGCAGCTTCCGGGGGGGCACAGATACGCAGTATTTT; cdr3_aa: CASSFRGGTDTQYF
j_call: TRBJ2-7; clone_size: NA; d_call: NA; v_call: TRBV6-1; cdr3_nt: TGTGCCAGCAGTGAGGTATCGGGGTCCTACGAGCAGTACTTC; cdr3_aa: CASSEVSGSYEQYF
j_call: TRBJ1-1; clone_size: few; d_call: NA; v_call: TRBV5-1; cdr3_nt: TGCGCCAGCAGCTTCCTTAGTGGTATGAACACTGAAGCTTTCTTT; cdr3_aa: CASSFLSGMNTEAFF
j_call: TRBJ1-5; clone_size: NA; d_call: NA; v_call: TRBV19; cdr3_nt: TGTGCCAGTAGTATCCAGAGTTTGGGGCGTCAGCCCCAGCATTTT; cdr3_aa: CASSIQSLGRQPQHF
j_call: TRBJ1-1; clone_size: NA; d_call: TRBD1; v_call: TRBV7-6; cdr3_nt: TGTGCCAGCAGCTATTACACCGGGACAGGCCTCATGAACACTGAAGCTTTCTTT; cdr3_aa: CASSYYTGTGLMNTEAFF
j_call: TRBJ1-6; clone_size: NA; d_call: TRBD1; v_call: TRBV9; cdr3_nt: TGTGCCAGCAGCGTAATTCAGGGGGCTTCACCCCTCCACTTT; cdr3_aa: CASSVIQGASPLHF
j_call: TRBJ2-3; clone_size: NA; d_call: NA; v_call: TRBV4-1; cdr3_nt: TGCGCCAGCAGCCAAGACCCCCGTGGGGGCTGGGATACGCAGTATTTT; cdr3_aa: CASSQDPRGGWDTQYF
j_call: TRBJ1-1; clone_size: NA; d_call: TRBD1; v_call: TRBV5-1; cdr3_nt: TGCGCCAGCAGATCCGACAGGGGTGGAACTGAAGCTTTCTTT; cdr3_aa: CASRSDRGGTEAFF
j_call: TRBJ1-2; clone_size: NA; d_call: TRBD1; v_call: TRBV9; cdr3_nt: TGTGCCAGCAGCGTAGAGGGGGCCCGAGGGGGCTACACCTTC; cdr3_aa: CASSVEGARGGYTF
j_call: TRBJ2-2; clone_size: once; d_call: TRBD1; v_call: TRBV6-6; cdr3_nt: TGTGCCAGCAGTCCAAACATGGACAGGCTGAACACCGGGGAGCTGTTTTTT; cdr3_aa: CASSPNMDRLNTGELFF
j_call: TRBJ1-5; clone_size: NA; d_call: TRBD1; v_call: TRBV18; cdr3_nt: TGTGCCAGCTCACCACAGGCCATTCAGGGGGCTACTTATCAGCCCCAGCATTTT; cdr3_aa: CASSPQAIQGATYQPQHF
j_call: TRBJ1-1; clone_size: NA; d_call: NA; v_call: TRBV9; cdr3_nt: TGTGCCAGCAGTCCTTATTGGGACACCGCAAACACTGAAGCTTTCTTT; cdr3_aa: CASSPYWDTANTEAFF
j_call: TRBJ2-2; clone_size: few; d_call: NA; v_call: TRBV6-5; cdr3_nt: TGTGCCAGCAAGCGGACAGCGAACACCGGGGAGCTGTTTTTT; cdr3_aa: CASKRTANTGELFF
j_call: TRBJ2-1; clone_size: NA; d_call: NA; v_call: TRBV5-1; cdr3_nt: TGCGCCAGCAGGCCCGGAGGGACGGCGGGCCGGATTGAGCAGTTCTTC; cdr3_aa: CASRPGGTAGRIEQFF
j_call: TRBJ2-7; clone_size: once; d_call: TRBD2; v_call: TRBV4-1; cdr3_nt: TGCGCCAGCAGCCAAGGGGGGGGCTACGAGCAGTACTTC; cdr3_aa: CASSQGGGYEQYF
j_call: TRBJ1-2; clone_size: NA; d_call: NA; v_call: TRBV7-2; cdr3_nt: TGTGCCAGCAGCTTAGTCCTAGGTGGCTACACCTTC; cdr3_aa: CASSLVLGGYTF
j_call: TRBJ2-3; clone_size: NA; d_call: TRBD1; v_call: TRBV5-8; cdr3_nt: TGTGCCGAGCAAGGGGAAAAGGGGGCTGGGACAGATACGCAGTATTTT; cdr3_aa: CAEQGEKGAGTDTQYF
j_call: TRBJ2-2; clone_size: NA; d_call: NA; v_call: TRBV12-5; cdr3_nt: TGTGCTAGTGGTTCGAACCCGGCGGACTTGGGAAGGACCGGGGAGCTGTTTTTT; cdr3_aa: CASGSNPADLGRTGELFF
j_call: TRBJ1-2; clone_size: once; d_call: NA; v_call: TRBV11-2; cdr3_nt: TGTGCCAGCAGCCGCTTGACGGGGAGTCTCGACTATGGCTACACCTTC; cdr3_aa: CASSRLTGSLDYGYTF
j_call: TRBJ2-1; clone_size: once; d_call: TRBD2; v_call: TRBV5-1; cdr3_nt: TGCGCCAGCAGCCTACGACCCACGACTAGCGGGGGACTCAATGAGCAGTTCTTC; cdr3_aa: CASSLRPTTSGGLNEQFF
j_call: TRBJ2-7; clone_size: NA; d_call: NA; v_call: TRBV27; cdr3_nt: TGTGCCAGCAGTTGGACACTCACCTACGAGCAGTACTTC; cdr3_aa: CASSWTLTYEQYF
j_call: TRBJ2-2; clone_size: NA; d_call: NA; v_call: TRBV19; cdr3_nt: TGTGCCAGTAGTATAGGAGGCGGTATAGTGACCGGGGAGCTGTTTTTT; cdr3_aa: CASSIGGGIVTGELFF
j_call: TRBJ2-7; clone_size: NA; d_call: NA; v_call: TRBV30; cdr3_nt: TGTGCCTGGAGTGTATCGGGACTCGAGCAGTACTTC; cdr3_aa: CAWSVSGLEQYF
j_call: TRBJ1-5; clone_size: NA; d_call: NA; v_call: TRBV6-5; cdr3_nt: TGTGCCAGCAGTTACAACGGGGGTCAGCCCCAGCATTTT; cdr3_aa: CASSYNGGQPQHF